This T cell receptor beta chain derives from a study of blood T cells in healthy people across ages. Study observations and caveats: Long-lived and aged donors differed, with more naive CD4+ cells and higher diversity in the long-lived.

Primers used in a second PCR of roughly 6 to 12 cycles were a sample-barcoded 5' primer and a J-beta primer mix. One entry per CDR3 protein results from TCRdb running MiXCR on the 5' RACE reads. This table holds about 1.4 million distinct CDR3 sequences, roughly 64% found once. With V trimmed by 4 bases and J by 9 bases, 5 bases remained unmatched. The CDR3 is 13 residues long. Germline V gene lookup returns CDR1 SQVTM and CDR2 ANQGSEA. Remarks on this clonotype: Its target is unknown.

Source material: blood. The V call is TRBV29-1, the J call TRBJ2-1, with TRBD2 matching over 11 bases. This clonotype was sampled from a man aged 18-30 years in good health. CDR3 sequence (DNA): TGCAGCGTTGCAACTAGCGGGAGCGGTGAGCAGTTCTTC. It yields the protein CSVATSGSGEQFF.